Listed here are 16 T cell receptor beta chains from one sample, sequenced in a study of T cell responses to AZD1222 COVID-19 vaccine. Some clones are missing from TCRdb's copy, which holds only in-frame ones; the method was immunoSEQ multiplex PCR. The profile shows about 140,000 clones, roughly 82% of them singletons. The sequences come from peripheral blood, collected on day 0 of AZD1222 vaccination. All receptors derive from an adult in good health.

The gene calls are TRBV5-4 and TRBJ2-2, with 7 bases identical to TRBD1. The CDR3 runs to 16 residues. CDR1 is SGHNT and CDR2 is YYREEE in the germline V gene (reference sequence). Trimming removed 3 bases from V and 6 bases from J; junction bases left unmatched: 11. CDR3 region: CASSSRSTGPPGELFF. The CDR3, as DNA: TGTGCCAGCAGCTCCCGTTCGACAGGGCCTCCCGGGGAGCTGTTTTTT.

J is TRBJ1-2 and V is TRBV11-1; unclear D gene. Trimming took off 5 bases at V and 8 bases at J, with 18 bases between the two ends. Germline CDR1 reads SGHAT; CDR2 reads FQDESV (reference sequence). CDR3 size: 14 residues. CDR3 nucleotides: TGTGCCAGCAGCCCATTTAAGTCTAGCGACGGCTACACCTTC. This codes for CASSPFKSSDGYTF.

This chain links TRBV19 with TRBJ1-6; tentative D call: TRBD1 (5 bases). CDR1 and CDR2 from the germline V gene are LNHDA and SQIVND (reference sequence). Trimming removed 5 bases at V and 8 bases at J, with 10 bases between. The CDR3 loop spans 13 amino acids. CDR3 nucleotide sequence: TGTGCCAGTAGTTTCTGGGGGGATTCACCCCTCCACTTT. Residues: CASSFWGDSPLHF.

The chain has TRBV30 and TRBJ2-3, with D possibly called TRBD1 or TRBD2 (5 bases each). V dropped 2 bases and J dropped 2 bases, with 17 bases sitting between them. This CDR3 is built from 16 residues. The V gene's germline CDR1 is GTSNPN and CDR2 SVGIG (reference sequence). The CDR3 reads CAWSSRQRVDTDTQYF. The CDR3 coding sequence is TGTGCCTGGAGTTCGAGACAGAGGGTCGACACAGATACGCAGTATTTT.

V gene TRBV24-1 combines with J gene TRBJ2-1; tentative D call: TRBD2 (5 bases). The germline V and J ends were trimmed by 0 bases and 8 bases, with 10 bases remaining between them. Germline V gene sequence: CDR1 KGHDR, CDR2 SFDVKD. This CDR3 contains 14 residues. The CDR3 DNA is TGTGCCACCAGTGATTTGCGGCTAGCCGATGAGCAGTTCTTC. Encoded protein: CATSDLRLADEQFF.

The rearrangement links TRBV28 to TRBJ1-6; 11 bases fit TRBD1. Germline V CDR1 and CDR2: MDHEN, SYDVKM. V gave up 5 bases and J gave up 9 bases; unmatched junction bases: 6. The CDR3 spans 15 residues. CDR3: CASSPPGQGVSPLHF. The CDR3 DNA follows: TGTGCCAGCAGTCCGCCGGGACAGGGGGTTTCACCCCTCCACTTT.

The rearrangement joins TRBV12-5 to TRBJ1-2, with 8 bases aligning to TRBD1. Germline CDR1 LGHNT, CDR2 FRNRAP. The length of the CDR3 is 14 residues. After removal of 4 bases from V and 4 bases from J, the junction contained 5 bases not matched to a gene. The CDR3 is CASGSTGGGYGYTF. The CDR3 region has the DNA TGTGCTAGTGGTTCTACAGGGGGTGGCTATGGCTACACCTTC.

This chain links TRBV5-1 with TRBJ1-2, with 9 bases matching TRBD1. This CDR3 has 16 residues. Trimming took 4 bases from V and 1 from J; bases not matched to a gene: 8. Germline CDR1 SGHRS, CDR2 YFSETQ. CDR3 DNA: TGCGCCAGCAGCACAGGGACAGGGAACTTTAACTATGGCTACACCTTC. Encoded protein: CASSTGTGNFNYGYTF. Full variable domain (outside the CDR3, taken from reference TRBV5-1 and TRBJ1-2): KAGVTQTPRYLIKTRGQQVTLSCSPISGHRSVSWYQQTPGQGLQFLFEYFSETQRNKGNFPGRFSGRQFSNSRSEMNVSTLELGDSALYLCASSTGTGNFNYGYTFGSGTRLTVV.

The chain carries TRBV6-5 and TRBJ2-2, with 10 bases matching TRBD1. The V gene's germline CDR1 is MNHEY and CDR2 SVGAGI. The CDR3 is made up of 16 amino acids. Trimming removed 0 bases from V and 6 bases from J; junction bases left unmatched: 4. The CDR3 is CASSYSIGQGAGELFF. Written as DNA, the CDR3 is TGTGCCAGCAGTTACTCGATAGGACAGGGGGCCGGGGAGCTGTTTTTT.

The chain employs TRBV19 and TRBJ2-5; TRBD1 matches 7 bases. The V gene's germline CDR1 is LNHDA and CDR2 SQIVND (reference sequence). The CDR3 is 13 amino acids. V lost 8 bases to trimming and J lost 2 bases; unmatched junction nucleotides: 5. CDR3 coding DNA: TGTGCCAGTCGCCGGGACAGTCAAGAGACCCAGTACTTC. Residues: CASRRDSQETQYF.

The CDR3 loop is CASSLYLAADTQYF. The CDR3 bases are TGTGCCAGCAGTTTATACCTAGCGGCAGATACGCAGTATTTT. This rearrangement joins TRBV27 to TRBJ2-3, with 7 bases fitting TRBD2. This CDR3 region has 14 residues. With V trimmed by 1 base and J by 4 bases, 2 bases remained unmatched. From germline, CDR1 is MNHEY and CDR2 SMNVEV (reference sequence).

The chain carries TRBV5-8 and TRBJ2-3; D is unclear. The CDR3 loop spans 11 amino acids. Germline-derived CDR1 and CDR2 are SGHTS and YDEGEE. V was cut by 1 base and J by 7 bases, with 4 bases left in between. The CDR3 bases are TGTGCCAGCAGCTTGATATATACGCAGTATTTT. Amino acid sequence: CASSLIYTQYF.

The V gene is TRBV6-4, the J gene TRBJ1-6, with 8 nucleotides matching TRBD1. The CDR3 has 14 amino acids. Germline assignment: CDR1 MRHNA and CDR2 SNTAGT. The ends lost 6 bases at V and 7 bases at J; junction bases unmatched: 5. In DNA form, the CDR3 reads TGTGCCAGCAGACAGGGGGGAGGGAATTCACCCCTCCACTTT. Amino acid sequence: CASRQGGGNSPLHF.

The rearrangement joins TRBV28 to TRBJ1-3; D remains ambiguous. Germline V gene sequence: CDR1 MDHEN, CDR2 SYDVKM. V lost 0 bases to trimming and J lost 0 bases, with 6 bases between them. This CDR3 region has 15 residues. CDR3 in amino acids: CASSLWSSSGNTIYF. CDR3 bases: TGTGCCAGCAGTTTATGGTCGAGCTCTGGAAACACCATATATTTT.

The rearrangement uses TRBV3-1 (or the pseudogene TRBV3-2) and TRBJ1-6; D not resolved. V was clipped by 0 bases and J by 0 bases, with 9 bases between them. In germline, CDR1 is LGHDT, CDR2 YNNKEL (reference sequence). The CDR3 is 17 residues long. The CDR3 loop reads CASSQELVGSYNSPLHF. For the CDR3, the DNA is TGTGCCAGCAGCCAAGAGCTGGTTGGCTCCTATAATTCACCCCTCCACTTT.

This CDR3 reads CAISDPGQTNSPLHF. CDR3 nucleotides: TGTGCCATCAGTGATCCGGGACAGACTAATTCACCCCTCCACTTT. The chain links TRBV10-3 to TRBJ1-6; TRBD1 agrees at 7 bases. Germline V CDR1 and CDR2: ENHRY, SYGVKD. CDR3 length: 15 residues. V shed 3 bases, J shed 6 bases, and the junction held 5 bases outside the gene matches.